This T cell receptor (beta chain) was sequenced in a study of CD8 T cells in Susac syndrome. The RNA input was roughly 0.45 to 1 ug, and it was reverse transcribed with random hexamers. MiXCR, run by TCRdb on the immunoSEQ multiplex PCR reads, gives a single entry per CDR3 protein. Of around 200,000 distinct CDR3 sequences listed, over 90% are singletons. Germline assignment: CDR1 DFQATT and CDR2 SNEGSKA (reference sequence). There are 15 residues in the CDR3. Trimming shortened V by 6 bases and J by 3 bases, and 18 bases separated the two germline ends. The TCR sequence derives from a human donor with multiple sclerosis. This chain uses TRBV20-1 with TRBJ2-1; D is undetermined. Sequencing was done on a sample of CD4+ T cells from PBMCs. As DNA, the CDR3 is TGCAGTGCGAGTCGAACGAAGAATTTCTACAATGAGCAGTTCTTC. Translated, it gives CSASRTKNFYNEQFF.